The subject of this entry is one T cell receptor (beta chain). The data stem from a study of T cell changes during pregnancy in multiple sclerosis. Germline V gene lookup returns CDR1 LGHNT and CDR2 FRNRAP. V trimming: 2 bases; J trimming: 2 bases; junction bases outside the gene matches: 8. CDR3 length: 16 residues. The repertoire was sequenced with immunoSEQ multiplex PCR; TCRdb's copy has only in-frame clones and lacks some. This repertoire shows approximately 50,000 clones, roughly 91% found once; its top ten account for roughly 0.6%. The rearrangement uses TRBV12-5 and TRBJ2-7; 8 bases are a match to TRBD2. The receptor was isolated from a female donor in good health, enrolled as a control in a pregnancy study. Source: CD4+ T cells from peripheral blood mononuclear cells, taken after pregnancy. The CDR3 sequence: CASGLITSGFPYEQYF. The CDR3, as DNA: TGTGCTAGTGGTTTGATCACTAGCGGATTCCCCTACGAGCAGTACTTC.